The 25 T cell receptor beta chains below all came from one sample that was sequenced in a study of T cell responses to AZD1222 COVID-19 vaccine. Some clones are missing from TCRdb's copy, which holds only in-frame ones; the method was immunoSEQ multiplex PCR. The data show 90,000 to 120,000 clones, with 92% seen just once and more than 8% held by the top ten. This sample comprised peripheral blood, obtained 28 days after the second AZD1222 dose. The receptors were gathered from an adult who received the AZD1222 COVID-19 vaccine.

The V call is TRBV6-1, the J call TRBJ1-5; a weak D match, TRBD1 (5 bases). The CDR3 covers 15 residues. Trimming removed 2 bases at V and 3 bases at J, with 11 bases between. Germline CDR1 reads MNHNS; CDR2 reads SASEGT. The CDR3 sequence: CASSEFVTDNQPQHF. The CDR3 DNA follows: TGTGCCAGCAGTGAATTCGTGACAGACAATCAGCCCCAGCATTTT.

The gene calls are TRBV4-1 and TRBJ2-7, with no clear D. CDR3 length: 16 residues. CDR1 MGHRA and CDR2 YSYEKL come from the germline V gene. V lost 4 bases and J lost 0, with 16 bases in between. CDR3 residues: CASSPRAIGSSYEQYF. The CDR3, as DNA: TGCGCCAGCAGCCCCCGAGCGATAGGAAGCTCCTACGAGCAGTACTTC.

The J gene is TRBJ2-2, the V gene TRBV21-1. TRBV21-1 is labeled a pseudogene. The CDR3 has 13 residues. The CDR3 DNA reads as TGTGCCAGCAGCGCACAGAGCGCCGGGGAGCTGTTTTTT. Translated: CASSAQSAGELFF.

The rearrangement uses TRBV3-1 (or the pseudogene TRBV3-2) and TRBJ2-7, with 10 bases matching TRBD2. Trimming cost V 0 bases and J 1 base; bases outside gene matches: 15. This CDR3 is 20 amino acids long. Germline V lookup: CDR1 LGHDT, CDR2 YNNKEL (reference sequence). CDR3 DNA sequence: TGTGCCAGCAGCCAAGATAGACCCACCCCGACTAGCGGGTTTTCCTACGAGCAGTACTTC. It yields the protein CASSQDRPTPTSGFSYEQYF.

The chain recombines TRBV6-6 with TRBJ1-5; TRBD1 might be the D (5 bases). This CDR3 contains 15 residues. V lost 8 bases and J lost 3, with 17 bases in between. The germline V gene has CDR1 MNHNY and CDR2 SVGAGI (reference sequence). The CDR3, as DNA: TGTGCCAGCCGTCCCTCGGGGGTAAACAATCAGCCCCAGCATTTT. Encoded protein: CASRPSGVNNQPQHF.

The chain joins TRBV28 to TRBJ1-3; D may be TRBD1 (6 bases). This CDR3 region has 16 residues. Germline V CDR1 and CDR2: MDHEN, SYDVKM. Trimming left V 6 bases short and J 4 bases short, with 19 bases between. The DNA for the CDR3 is TGTGCCAGCAGGCGGACCCGGACAGACTTAGGAAACACCATATATTTT. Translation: CASRRTRTDLGNTIYF.

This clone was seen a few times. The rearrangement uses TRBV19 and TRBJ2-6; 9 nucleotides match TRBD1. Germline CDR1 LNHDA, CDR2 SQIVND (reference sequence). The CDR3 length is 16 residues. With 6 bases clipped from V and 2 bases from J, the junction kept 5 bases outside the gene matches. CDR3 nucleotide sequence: TGTGCCAGTAGGGGACAGGGTAGAACTGGGGCCAACGTCCTGACTTTC. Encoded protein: CASRGQGRTGANVLTF.

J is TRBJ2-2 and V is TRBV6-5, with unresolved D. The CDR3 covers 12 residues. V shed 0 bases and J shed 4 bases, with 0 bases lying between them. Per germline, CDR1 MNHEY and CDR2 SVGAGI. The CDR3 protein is CASSYSTGELFF. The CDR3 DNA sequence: TGTGCCAGCAGTTACTCCACCGGGGAGCTGTTTTTT.

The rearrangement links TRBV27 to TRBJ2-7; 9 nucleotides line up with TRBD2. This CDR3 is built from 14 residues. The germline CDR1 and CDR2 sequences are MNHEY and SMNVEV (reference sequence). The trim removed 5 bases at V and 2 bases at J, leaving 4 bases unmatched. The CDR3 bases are TGTGCCAGCAGTGGGCGGGAGGGCCCCTACGAGCAGTACTTC. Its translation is CASSGREGPYEQYF.

CDR3 coding DNA: TGCGCCAGCAGCCCCTCCTATGGTACGGGGGCCGGTGGCGGCTACACCTTC. This sequence encodes CASSPSYGTGAGGGYTF. The chain recombines TRBV4-3 with TRBJ1-2, with D tentatively TRBD1 (6 bases). The CDR3 contains 17 residues. CDR1 is LGHNA and CDR2 is YSLEER in the germline V gene. The V end was cut by 4 bases, the J end by 8 bases, with 26 bases between.

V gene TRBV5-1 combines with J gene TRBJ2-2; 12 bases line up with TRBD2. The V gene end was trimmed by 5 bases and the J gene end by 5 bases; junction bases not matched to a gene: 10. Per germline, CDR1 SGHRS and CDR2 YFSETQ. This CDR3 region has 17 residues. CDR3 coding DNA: TGCGCCAGCAGTTCTGGACTAGCGGGACCTAATACCGGGGAGCTGTTTTTT. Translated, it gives CASSSGLAGPNTGELFF.

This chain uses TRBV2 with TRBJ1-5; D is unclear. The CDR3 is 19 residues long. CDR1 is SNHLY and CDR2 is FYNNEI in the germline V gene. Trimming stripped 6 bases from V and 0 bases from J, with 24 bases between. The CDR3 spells CASSQTGGFWQASNQPQHF. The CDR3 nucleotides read TGTGCCAGCAGCCAAACCGGAGGTTTTTGGCAGGCTAGCAATCAGCCCCAGCATTTT.

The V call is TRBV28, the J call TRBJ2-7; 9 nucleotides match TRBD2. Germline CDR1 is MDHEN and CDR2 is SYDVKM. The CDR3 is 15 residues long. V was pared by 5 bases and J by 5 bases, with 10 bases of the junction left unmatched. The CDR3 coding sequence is TGTGCCAGCAGTCCTGGTAGCGGGAGAAGGCACGAGCAGTACTTC. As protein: CASSPGSGRRHEQYF.

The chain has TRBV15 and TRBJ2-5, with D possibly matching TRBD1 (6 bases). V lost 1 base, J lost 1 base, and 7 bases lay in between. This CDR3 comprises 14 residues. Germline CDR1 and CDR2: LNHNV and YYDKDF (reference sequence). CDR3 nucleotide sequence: TGTGCCACCAGCAGAGGGACAGTCCAAGAGACCCAGTACTTC. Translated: CATSRGTVQETQYF.

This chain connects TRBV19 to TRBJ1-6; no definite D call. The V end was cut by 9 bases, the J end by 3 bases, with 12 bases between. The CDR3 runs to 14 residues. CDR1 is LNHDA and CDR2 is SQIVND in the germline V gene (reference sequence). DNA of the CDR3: TGTGCCAGCTCCGGGGAGGACTATAATTCACCCCTCCACTTT. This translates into CASSGEDYNSPLHF.

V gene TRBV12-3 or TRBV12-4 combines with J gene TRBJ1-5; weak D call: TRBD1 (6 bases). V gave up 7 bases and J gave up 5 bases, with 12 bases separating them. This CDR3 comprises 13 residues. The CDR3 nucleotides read TGTGCCAGCAAAACAGGGAGGGATCAGCCCCAGCATTTT. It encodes CASKTGRDQPQHF.

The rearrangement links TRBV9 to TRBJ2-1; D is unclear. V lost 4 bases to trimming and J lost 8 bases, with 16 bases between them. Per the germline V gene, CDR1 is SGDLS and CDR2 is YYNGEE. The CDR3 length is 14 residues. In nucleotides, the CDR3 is TGTGCCAGCAGCCCGCGGACGGTCTTAGATGAGCAGTTCTTC. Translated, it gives CASSPRTVLDEQFF.

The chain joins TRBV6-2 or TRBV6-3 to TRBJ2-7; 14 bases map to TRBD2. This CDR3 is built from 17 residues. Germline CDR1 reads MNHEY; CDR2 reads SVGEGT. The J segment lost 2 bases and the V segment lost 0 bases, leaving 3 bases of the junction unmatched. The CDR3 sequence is CASSYSGLAGETYEQYF. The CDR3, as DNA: TGTGCCAGCAGTTACTCGGGACTAGCGGGAGAGACCTACGAGCAGTACTTC.

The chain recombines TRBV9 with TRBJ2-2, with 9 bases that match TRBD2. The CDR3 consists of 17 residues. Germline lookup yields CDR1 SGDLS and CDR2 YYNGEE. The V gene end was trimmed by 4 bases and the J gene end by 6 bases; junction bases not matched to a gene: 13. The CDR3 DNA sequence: TGTGCCAGCAGCCCAAGTAGCGGGAGACCCCAGTCCGGGGAGCTGTTTTTT. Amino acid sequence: CASSPSSGRPQSGELFF.

This CDR3 reads CASSHKTGTSGRKGHEQFF. The CDR3, as DNA: TGTGCCAGCAGCCACAAGACCGGGACTAGCGGGAGGAAGGGCCATGAGCAGTTCTTC. The gene calls are TRBV3-1 (or the pseudogene TRBV3-2) and TRBJ2-1, with 15 bases fitting TRBD2. Germline trimming cut 3 bases from V and 8 bases from J; bases unmatched to any gene: 14. Germline V gives CDR1 LGHDT, CDR2 YNNKEL (reference sequence). CDR3 size: 19 residues.

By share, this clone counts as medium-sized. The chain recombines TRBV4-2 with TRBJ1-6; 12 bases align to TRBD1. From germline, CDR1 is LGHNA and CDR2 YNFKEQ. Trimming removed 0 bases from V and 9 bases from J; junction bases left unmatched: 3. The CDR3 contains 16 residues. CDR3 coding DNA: TGTGCCAGCAGCCAAGATGGGACAGGGGGCAGTTCACCCCTCCACTTT. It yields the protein CASSQDGTGGSSPLHF.

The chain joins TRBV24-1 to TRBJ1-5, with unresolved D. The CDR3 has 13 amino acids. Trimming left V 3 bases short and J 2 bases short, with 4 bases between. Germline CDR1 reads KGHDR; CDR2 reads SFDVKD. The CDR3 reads CATSDIGNQPQHF. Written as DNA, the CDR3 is TGTGCCACCAGTGATATAGGCAATCAGCCCCAGCATTTT.

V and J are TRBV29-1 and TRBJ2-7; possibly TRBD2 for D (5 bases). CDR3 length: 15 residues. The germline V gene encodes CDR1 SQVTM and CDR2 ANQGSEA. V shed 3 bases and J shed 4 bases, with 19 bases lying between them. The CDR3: CSVDEVGIPPYEQYF. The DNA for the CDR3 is TGCAGCGTTGATGAGGTCGGGATTCCCCCTTACGAGCAGTACTTC.

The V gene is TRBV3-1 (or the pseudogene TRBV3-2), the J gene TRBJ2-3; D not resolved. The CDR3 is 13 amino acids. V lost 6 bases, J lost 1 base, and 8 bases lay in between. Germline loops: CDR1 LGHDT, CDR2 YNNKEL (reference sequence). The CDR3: CASRPRGTDTQYF. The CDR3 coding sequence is TGTGCCAGCAGGCCACGAGGCACAGATACGCAGTATTTT.

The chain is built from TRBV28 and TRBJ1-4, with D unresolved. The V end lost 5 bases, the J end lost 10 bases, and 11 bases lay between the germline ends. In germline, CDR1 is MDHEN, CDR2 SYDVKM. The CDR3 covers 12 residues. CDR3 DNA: TGTGCCAGCAGTACGATTGATGGAAAACTGTTTTTT. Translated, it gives CASSTIDGKLFF.